This record covers a single T cell receptor beta chain. The target of this receptor is not known. Base qualities are not provided; no much larger clone lies one nucleotide away. These data belong to a study of T cells after posttransplantation cyclophosphamide (dated by TCRdb to 2016 to 2017). At the level of the whole study: Using TRB sequencing, the study followed how the T cell repertoire rebuilt after myeloablative bone marrow transplantation with posttransplantation cyclophosphamide given as GVHD prophylaxis. Antigen receptor sequencing was done on samples from some 35 PTCy-treated patients and from approximately 17 related bone marrow donors of those patients. Because TRA and TRB clonality correlated tightly in 8 to 10 samples, the subsequent TCR analyses were limited to TRB only. Public TRB sequences were checked against a database of over 3,000 sequences associated with responses to pathogens, tumor antigens, self-antigens and alloantigens. TRB sequencing was also done on up to about 3 additional blood samples from 2 to 5.2 years after transplant in 3 patients, and on pretransplant blood from several patients. Blood from all 35 or so PTCy patients who had 1-year posttransplant specimens underwent TRB sequencing. Points the paper makes about the study in general: The TRB repertoires of T cells infiltrating skin or GI tract showed only limited overlap with the TRB repertoires of T cells in blood. At 1-2 months, donor-recipient similarity was low but rose over the first year, and the later blood repertoires were often dominated by donor CD8+ memory clones. Across approximately 41 patients, TRB clonality was highly associated with recipient CMV seropositivity and CMV reactivation, and PTCy diversity was similar to diversity in CNI/methotrexate controls.

Related bone marrow donors provided peripheral blood samples on the day of marrow donation. Mononuclear cells from peripheral blood and bone marrow were separated by Ficoll-Hypaque density centrifugation and then cryopreserved. TRB sequencing used genomic DNA with the immunoSEQ assay at survey resolution or the hsTCRB kit. As for the original processing: The immunoSEQ software handled initial read processing, and the LymphoSeq R package was used for repertoire analyses. Clonality was computed as 1 minus normalized Shannon entropy; Gini coefficient was also calculated for each TRB dataset. Phenotypes of unsorted samples were inferred by mapping TRB sequences from sorted subsets of the recipient or donor onto unsorted samples of the same recipient. TCRdb's version of the immuneACCESS table is confined to in-frame rearrangements and falls short of the full clone set. An unresolved V gene accounts for under half of the shortfall where checked; the remainder is of unknown origin. The D gene and trimming were derived from the DNA, and the V and J assignments and clone size from that table. This sample has tens of thousands of clones in its table, and about 90% of those were observed once. The ten largest clones represent 2.5% to 4% of the sample.

Spanning cysteine to phenylalanine, the CDR3 consists of 18 amino acids. The entry retains the CDR3 DNA only, 54 bases that are in frame from base 1. Relative to germline, V is missing 1 base and J is missing 4 bases, with 15 bases of the junction outside any gene match. Via the germline V gene (reference sequence), CDR1 is SEHNR and CDR2 FQNEAQ. The sequence is built from TRBV7-9 and TRBJ1-1, with 7 middle bases fitting TRBD1. Sequences were obtained from PBMCs. This clonotype was sampled from a woman aged 45-60 years in good health and a related stem cell transplant donor. The nucleotides are TGTGCCAGCAGCTTAGGAGGTACAGGGGAAGGAAAGGGCACTGAAGCTTTCTTT. It translates to CASSLGGTGEGKGTEAFF.